This T cell receptor (beta chain) is from a study of CD8 T cells in ankylosing spondylitis (dated by TCRdb to 2016 to 2017). As for the study more broadly: To find TCR variants linked to disease, the study profiled T cell receptor beta repertoires in ankylosing spondylitis patients and healthy donors. The whole study cohort included 85 to 120 healthy donors and some 27 ankylosing spondylitis patients. Peripheral blood samples were taken, and synovial fluid was additionally collected from ankylosing spondylitis patients.

The CDR3 sequence holds 15 residues, the cysteine and phenylalanine included. Kept here is only the CDR3 DNA, which spans 45 bases and is read in frame from base 1. V and J lose 3 bases and 0 bases, and a span of 9 bases separates them. This clonotype was counted ten times or more. This clone's antigen is unknown. No much larger clonotype is one base removed from it; base qualities were not supplied. The study at large found these results: Blood from ankylosing spondylitis patients appeared to be characterized by a TCR beta motif composed of 7 to 9 highly homologous amino acid variants. The disease-linked clones were reported as significantly enriched in matched synovial fluid samples from ankylosing spondylitis patients. In peripheral blood, the disease-linked clones were found at relatively low frequencies and had a CD8+ phenotype. Some motif variants had previously been reported in the synovial fluid and blood of reactive arthritis patients, which suggests shared mechanisms of disease initiation.

TCRdb names Illumina HiSeq 2500 as the instrument used. Quantitative 5'-RACE with molecular barcodes was used to prepare TCR beta libraries. The paper's data handling went like this. To identify disease-linked TCR variants, a new computational method was used, one built on a probabilistic model of VDJ rearrangement. Through fastp at Q25 and MiXCR, TCRdb rebuilt clones from the public reads, retaining in-frame beta chains. Records with the same CDR3 protein are collapsed into one entry carrying the most frequent genes and DNA. These V and J calls are TCRdb output, not the study's own analysis. For this sample there are a few hundred thousand distinct CDR3 sequences; about 13% appear just once. Around 7% of the sample rests with the top ten.

The sample taken for sequencing was blood, either unsorted or a sorted T cell fraction (not recorded which). The origin of this receptor is a male donor with ankylosing spondylitis. The rearranged chain carries TRBV12-3 or TRBV12-4 and TRBJ1-3; a weak D assignment points to TRBD1 (6 bases agree). This receptor has the CDR3 CASSFEGGSGNTIYF. In nucleotides, the sequence is TGTGCCAGCAGTTTCGAGGGGGGCTCTGGAAACACCATATATTTT.